The 21 T cell receptor beta chains reported below all come from one sample, sequenced in a study of OX40 agonist ivuxolimab in advanced cancers. Assay: immunoSEQ multiplex PCR; the TCRdb copy retains only in-frame clones and omits some. The sample contains some 64,000 clones, over 80% of which appear only once. This specimen consisted of CD4+ or CD8+ T cells sorted from blood, obtained in a trial of the OX40 agonist ivuxolimab. These receptors were obtained from an adult with an advanced solid tumor such as melanoma, head and neck, liver or kidney cancer.

This clone was recorded once. The rearrangement links TRBV29-1 to TRBJ1-2; TRBD1 aligns across 7 bases. The germline CDR1 and CDR2 sequences are SQVTM and ANQGSEA. V lost 6 bases to trimming and J lost 7 bases; unmatched junction nucleotides: 17. This CDR3 has 15 residues. CDR3 region: CSVTDMLGGASGYTF. As DNA, the CDR3 is TGCAGCGTCACAGACATGTTAGGGGGCGCGAGTGGCTACACCTTC. The entire variable domain, with the rest obtained from reference TRBV29-1 and TRBJ1-2, is as follows: SAVISQKPSRDICQRGTSLTIQCQVDSQVTMMFWYRQQPGQSLTLIATANQGSEATYESGFVIDKFPISRPNLTFSTLTVSNMSPEDSSIYLCSVTDMLGGASGYTFGSGTRLTVV.

The chain couples TRBV4-3 to TRBJ1-2; D might be TRBD1 (6 bases). Per germline, CDR1 LGHNA and CDR2 YSLEER. The CDR3 has 14 residues. The V gene lost 0 bases and the J gene lost 8 bases, with 13 bases spanning the gap. The CDR3 spells CASSQERQVFGYTF. DNA for the CDR3: TGCGCCAGCAGCCAAGAAAGACAGGTTTTCGGCTACACCTTC.

The chain links TRBV2 to TRBJ1-4; D is unresolved. Between the trimmed V and J ends, which lost 0 bases and 0 bases, there was a span of 8 bases. The CDR3 covers 16 residues. The germline V gene has CDR1 SNHLY and CDR2 FYNNEI. CDR3 region: CASSEAHGATNEKLFF. Here the CDR3 DNA reads TGTGCCAGCAGTGAAGCCCACGGTGCAACTAATGAAAAACTGTTTTTT. Together with reference TRBV2 and TRBJ1-4, the CDR3 gives the full variable domain: EPEVTQTPSHQVTQMGQEVILRCVPISNHLYFYWYRQILGQKVEFLVSFYNNEISEKSEIFDDQFSVERPDGSNFTLKIRSTKLEDSAMYFCASSEAHGATNEKLFFGSGTQLSVL.

The chain joins TRBV28 to TRBJ2-7; TRBD2 is a possible D gene (5 bases). Per the germline V gene, CDR1 is MDHEN and CDR2 is SYDVKM. With 7 bases removed from V and 3 bases from J, the gap between germline ends came to 10 bases. The CDR3 runs to 12 residues. CDR3: CASTTSYYEQYF. CDR3 DNA sequence: TGTGCCAGCACCACTAGTTACTACGAGCAGTACTTC.

J is TRBJ1-1 and V is TRBV5-1; 9 bases are shared with TRBD1. Germline V gene data show CDR1 as SGHRS and CDR2 as YFSETQ. The junction had 3 bases not matched to a gene; V was cut back by 5 bases and J by 4 bases. The CDR3 has 13 residues. This CDR3 is CASSTGGSTEAFF. In DNA form, the CDR3 reads TGCGCCAGCAGTACAGGGGGCTCCACTGAAGCTTTCTTT.

This rearrangement joins TRBV6-5 to TRBJ2-7, with D perhaps given as TRBD1 or TRBD2 (5 bases each). Deletions cut 5 bases from V and 4 bases from J, with 9 bases between. This CDR3 has 12 amino acids. The germline V gene encodes CDR1 MNHEY and CDR2 SVGAGI. The CDR3 reads CASSRDQYEQYF. CDR3 bases: TGTGCCAGCAGTAGGGACCAATACGAGCAGTACTTC.

In its sample, this clone was seen a few times. The rearrangement joins TRBV5-6 to TRBJ2-5; D is unresolved. Trimming pared 3 bases from V and 3 bases from J, leaving 12 bases between. Germline V gene sequence: CDR1 SGHDT, CDR2 YYEEEE. This CDR3 region has 14 residues. As DNA, the CDR3 is TGTGCCAGCAGCTCGTTTGGGGTAGAAGAGACCCAGTACTTC. As protein: CASSSFGVEETQYF. The full variable domain, completed using reference TRBV5-6 and TRBJ2-5, is DAGVTQSPTHLIKTRGQQVTLRCSPKSGHDTVSWYQQALGQGPQFIFQYYEEEERQRGNFPDRFSGHQFPNYSSELNVNALLLGDSALYLCASSSFGVEETQYFGPGTRLLVL.

The CDR3 protein is CASSVTGYSNQPQHF. CDR3 bases: TGTGCCAGCAGCGTGACAGGCTATAGCAATCAGCCCCAGCATTTT. The gene calls are TRBV28 and TRBJ1-5; tentatively, D is TRBD1 (6 bases). The germline V gene encodes CDR1 MDHEN and CDR2 SYDVKM. Trimming left V 6 bases short and J 0 bases short, with 12 bases between. CDR3 length: 15 amino acids.

The chain is built from TRBV2 and TRBJ2-1, with a possible D match to TRBD2 (6 bases). Germline CDR1 is SNHLY and CDR2 is FYNNEI. Trimming took 7 bases from V and 2 from J, leaving 15 bases between them. The CDR3 totals 15 residues. The CDR3 sequence is CASKVAATTYNEQFF. The CDR3 coding sequence is TGTGCCAGCAAGGTAGCGGCGACCACCTACAATGAGCAGTTCTTC.

The chain uses TRBV10-1 and TRBJ2-2, with D possibly matching TRBD2 (5 bases). The CDR3 is 15 amino acids. The germline gives CDR1 WNHNN, CDR2 SYGVQD (reference sequence). Trimming pared 4 bases from V and 6 bases from J, leaving 15 bases between. CDR3 DNA sequence: TGCGCCAGCAGTGCACCGGGCCGGGGAGCCGGGGAGCTGTTTTTT. Translation gives CASSAPGRGAGELFF.

V gene TRBV28 combines with J gene TRBJ2-5; 9 bases line up with TRBD2. This CDR3 is 15 amino acids long. The trim removed 2 bases at V and 2 bases at J, leaving 3 bases unmatched. Per germline, CDR1 MDHEN and CDR2 SYDVKM. CDR3 in amino acids: CASSLGGGVQETQYF. CDR3 coding DNA: TGTGCCAGCAGTTTAGGCGGGGGGGTACAAGAGACCCAGTACTTC.

The chain joins TRBV6-5 to TRBJ2-3; possibly TRBD1 for D (6 bases). The CDR3 loop spans 15 amino acids. Germline V gene lookup returns CDR1 MNHEY and CDR2 SVGAGI. Trimming shortened V by 0 bases and J by 6 bases, and 13 bases separated the two germline ends. CDR3 sequence reads: CASSYSTGLGDTQYF. CDR3 nucleotide sequence: TGTGCCAGCAGTTACTCAACAGGGCTAGGCGATACGCAGTATTTT.

The chain uses TRBV7-6 and TRBJ2-6; D is uncertain. Deletions cut 1 base from V and 0 bases from J, with 4 bases between. The germline gives CDR1 SGHVS, CDR2 FNYEAQ. The CDR3 contains 15 residues. CDR3 loop: CASSLDFSGANVLTF. The CDR3 DNA reads TGTGCCAGCAGCTTAGACTTCTCTGGGGCCAACGTCCTGACTTTC. Drawing the rest from reference TRBV7-6 and TRBJ2-6, the complete variable domain is GAGVSQSPRYKVTKRGQDVALRCDPISGHVSLYWYRQALGQGPEFLTYFNYEAQQDKSGLPNDRFSAERPEGSISTLTIQRTEQRDSAMYRCASSLDFSGANVLTFGAGSRLTVL.

J is TRBJ2-5 and V is TRBV2; D is perhaps TRBD1 (6 bases). V lost 4 bases and J 2 bases, leaving 8 bases between the germline ends. Germline V gene lookup returns CDR1 SNHLY and CDR2 FYNNEI. CDR3 length: 13 residues. CDR3 residues: CASSVQGQETQYF. CDR3 coding DNA: TGTGCCAGCAGTGTTCAGGGGCAAGAGACCCAGTACTTC.

The V gene is TRBV2, the J gene TRBJ1-6; maybe TRBD1 (5 bases). Per the germline V gene, CDR1 is SNHLY and CDR2 is FYNNEI. This CDR3 contains 13 residues. V lost 6 bases, J lost 7 bases, and 10 bases lay in between. For the CDR3, the DNA is TGTGCCAGCAGCGCCAGGGAAAATTCACCCCTCCACTTT. Translation: CASSARENSPLHF. Supplemented by reference TRBV2 and TRBJ1-6, the full variable domain reads EPEVTQTPSHQVTQMGQEVILRCVPISNHLYFYWYRQILGQKVEFLVSFYNNEISEKSEIFDDQFSVERPDGSNFTLKIRSTKLEDSAMYFCASSARENSPLHFGNGTRLTVT.

This clone was seen once. The rearrangement links TRBV5-1 to TRBJ1-5, with 7 bases fitting TRBD1. With V trimmed by 4 bases and J by 3 bases, 4 bases remained unmatched. The CDR3 extends over 14 amino acids. Germline CDR1 and CDR2: SGHRS and YFSETQ. The CDR3 DNA follows: TGCGCCAGCAGCCCGGGACAGTTCAATCAGCCCCAGCATTTT. Translation gives CASSPGQFNQPQHF.

Here the CDR3 reads CASSFLQQEDEQFF. In DNA form, the CDR3 reads TGTGCCAGCAGCTTTCTTCAGCAAGAGGATGAGCAGTTCTTC. The gene calls are TRBV7-9 and TRBJ2-1; D is unclear. V lost 3 bases and J lost 8, with 14 bases in between. This CDR3 comprises 14 residues. Germline lookup yields CDR1 SEHNR and CDR2 FQNEAQ (reference sequence).

The chain employs TRBV7-2 and TRBJ1-3; D is uncertain. The V end was cut by 1 base, the J end by 4 bases, with 2 bases between. The CDR3 runs 12 residues. CDR1 and CDR2 (germline): SGHTA, FQGNSA. DNA for the CDR3: TGTGCCAGCAGCTTAGTAGGAAACACCATATATTTT. It yields the protein CASSLVGNTIYF.

The V gene is TRBV10-2, the J gene TRBJ2-3; D unclear. Trimming left V 6 bases short and J 3 bases short, with 10 bases between. Germline V gene lookup returns CDR1 WSHSY and CDR2 SAAADI. The length of the CDR3 is 13 residues. CDR3 amino acids: CASRVPVTDTQYF. The CDR3 DNA is TGCGCCAGCAGGGTACCAGTGACAGATACGCAGTATTTT.

This chain joins TRBV14 and TRBJ1-4; 8 nucleotides agree with TRBD1. J lost 13 bases, V lost 2 bases, and 6 bases had no gene match. Germline V gene data show CDR1 as SGHDN and CDR2 as FVKESK. The CDR3 runs 13 residues. Here the CDR3 reads CASSQIDRGALFF. CDR3 nucleotide sequence: TGTGCCAGCAGCCAAATTGACAGGGGAGCACTGTTTTTT.

V usage is TRBV5-5 and J usage is TRBJ1-1; the D is unclear. This CDR3 is 15 amino acids long. The germline V gene encodes CDR1 SGHKS and CDR2 YYEKEE (reference sequence). Trimming stripped 2 bases from V and 0 bases from J, with 11 bases between. The CDR3 DNA is TGTGCCAGCAGCTTTCTCGTGAGGGTGAACACTGAAGCTTTCTTT. As protein: CASSFLVRVNTEAFF.